One sample yielded the 20 T cell receptor beta chains listed below, sequenced in a study of T cells in tumors after PD-1 blockade (dated by TCRdb to the late 2010s). The time point tag for this specimen amounts to: after anti-PD-1 therapy. Library method: the immunoSEQ multiplex PCR assay. This is the immuneACCESS table as TCRdb keeps it, with only in-frame sequences that have V and J called. A part of the clones is gone; compared with another copy, unresolved V genes explain less than half, and the rest is unexplained. The sample table shows approximately 60,000 clones, and around 72% are seen once. The top ten clones comprise around 4.7% of the sample. Sequencing was performed on PBMCs, taken after anti-PD-1 treatment. These receptors were obtained from a human donor with basal cell carcinoma.

V is TRBV5-5 and J is TRBJ2-5; D uncertain. This CDR3 region has 15 residues. V was clipped by 3 bases and J by 1 base, with 13 bases between them. Germline V gene data show CDR1 as SGHKS and CDR2 as YYEKEE (reference sequence). The CDR3 DNA sequence: TGTGCCAGCAGCTGGCAGGCCAGGCTCCAAGAGACCCAGTACTTC. It codes for CASSWQARLQETQYF.

This clone was detected a few times. The rearrangement joins TRBV4-1 to TRBJ2-1; perhaps D is TRBD1 or TRBD2 (6 bases each). V was clipped by 2 bases and J by 4 bases, with 12 bases between them. The CDR3 totals 15 residues. Per germline, CDR1 MGHRA and CDR2 YSYEKL. The CDR3 region is CASSQRGDIYNEQFF. For the CDR3, the DNA is TGCGCCAGCAGCCAAAGGGGGGACATATACAATGAGCAGTTCTTC.

The rearrangement uses TRBV9 and TRBJ2-1; D is ambiguous. V lost 7 bases to trimming and J lost 0 bases, with 5 bases between them. CDR3 length: 12 residues. Germline lookup yields CDR1 SGDLS and CDR2 YYNGEE. This CDR3 reads CASGVSYNEQFF. The CDR3 DNA follows: TGTGCCAGCGGGGTCTCCTACAATGAGCAGTTCTTC.

CDR3 nucleotides: TGTGCCAGCAGGCAAGGGCCCATGCTCGGCGGGGAAAAACTGTTTTTT. Translated, it gives CASRQGPMLGGEKLFF. The chain has TRBV28 and TRBJ1-4, with D unresolved. V was clipped by 6 bases and J by 8 bases, with 22 bases between them. The CDR3 has 16 amino acids. Germline V gene data show CDR1 as MDHEN and CDR2 as SYDVKM.

The V gene is TRBV11-2, the J gene TRBJ2-1; D unclear. V lost 5 bases and J lost 7, with 9 bases in between. Germline CDR1 reads SGHAT; CDR2 reads FQNNGV. The CDR3 is made up of 12 amino acids. The CDR3: CASSQDRNEQFF. For the CDR3, the DNA is TGTGCCAGCAGCCAAGACCGGAATGAGCAGTTCTTC.

The table lists this clone with a count of one. The chain couples TRBV6-4 to TRBJ1-2; a possible D gene is TRBD1 (6 bases). The CDR3 is 14 amino acids. Trimming shortened V by 3 bases and J by 5 bases, and 13 bases separated the two germline ends. CDR1 MRHNA and CDR2 SNTAGT come from the germline V gene. The CDR3 region has the DNA TGTGCCAGCAGTGAATCCGGACAGCTATATGGCTACACCTTC. Protein sequence: CASSESGQLYGYTF.

This chain joins TRBV30 and TRBJ2-2, with D possibly being TRBD2 (6 bases). The CDR3 is 14 amino acids. V gave up 3 bases and J gave up 1 base, with 9 bases separating them. The germline gives CDR1 GTSNPN, CDR2 SVGIG (reference sequence). CDR3 sequence: CAWRGRGNTGELFF. As DNA, the CDR3 is TGTGCCTGGAGAGGGCGGGGGAACACCGGGGAGCTGTTTTTT.

The rearrangement uses TRBV11-3 and TRBJ2-1; D is possibly TRBD1 or TRBD2 (5 bases each). The germline gives CDR1 SGHNT, CDR2 YENEEA. The V gene lost 0 bases and the J gene lost 2 bases, with 11 bases spanning the gap. This CDR3 is 16 amino acids long. CDR3 DNA sequence: TGTGCCAGCAGCTTAGAGGGGCGGGCGCCCTACAATGAGCAGTTCTTC. Translated, it gives CASSLEGRAPYNEQFF.

CDR3 amino acids: CSARGVYNEQFF. The CDR3 DNA reads as TGCAGCGCTCGAGGGGTCTACAATGAGCAGTTCTTC. The rearrangement uses TRBV29-1 and TRBJ2-1; D is tentatively TRBD1 or TRBD2 (5 bases each). The CDR3 loop spans 12 amino acids. Germline CDR1 is SQVTM and CDR2 is ANQGSEA. V dropped 7 bases and J dropped 3 bases, with 10 bases sitting between them.

The rearrangement joins TRBV15 to TRBJ1-1; D is perhaps TRBD1 (5 bases). The germline V and J ends were trimmed by 0 bases and 3 bases, with 20 bases remaining between them. CDR1 LNHNV and CDR2 YYDKDF come from the germline V gene (reference sequence). The CDR3 has 18 amino acids. CDR3 DNA: TGTGCCACCAGCAGAGATCTGTGGGACGCCTTAGGGGACACTGAAGCTTTCTTT. The encoded protein is CATSRDLWDALGDTEAFF.

This chain joins TRBV7-9 and TRBJ2-5, with 15 bases identical to TRBD2. CDR3 length: 17 amino acids. Germline V gene lookup returns CDR1 SEHNR and CDR2 FQNEAQ (reference sequence). The J segment lost 4 bases and the V segment lost 5 bases, leaving 8 bases of the junction unmatched. The CDR3 reads CASSPGLAGGVGETQYF. In DNA form, the CDR3 reads TGTGCCAGCAGCCCGGGACTAGCGGGGGGCGTCGGAGAGACCCAGTACTTC.

The J gene is TRBJ1-1, the V gene TRBV6-5; D unclear. CDR3 length: 12 residues. The germline CDR1 and CDR2 sequences are MNHEY and SVGAGI. In nucleotides, the CDR3 is TGTTCCGGTGGGTGGAGTGCGACTGAAGCTTTCTTT. Translation: CSGGWSATEAFF.

This clone was seen only a few times. The genes are TRBV7-6 and TRBJ1-3; 7 positions agree with TRBD1. The CDR3 is 15 amino acids. CDR1 is SGHVS and CDR2 is FNYEAQ in the germline V gene. V shed 2 bases, J shed 1 base, and the junction held 2 bases outside the gene matches. CDR3 coding DNA: TGTGCCAGCAGCTTACAGGGGGGGTCTGGAAACACCATATATTTT. Translated, it gives CASSLQGGSGNTIYF.

This chain uses TRBV7-2 with TRBJ2-1, with 8 positions matching TRBD1. Per the germline V gene, CDR1 is SGHTA and CDR2 is FQGNSA. V lost 5 bases to trimming and J lost 10 bases; unmatched junction nucleotides: 10. This CDR3 is built from 14 residues. The CDR3 coding sequence is TGTGCCAGCAGCGCCTGGCAGGGGGCTAGGGAGCAGTTCTTC. It codes for CASSAWQGAREQFF.

V usage is TRBV19 and J usage is TRBJ1-2; 11 nucleotides match TRBD1. CDR3 length: 16 amino acids. The germline V gene encodes CDR1 LNHDA and CDR2 SQIVND (reference sequence). V shed 4 bases and J 3 bases; nucleotides not matched to a gene: 7. This chain's CDR3 is CASSNRDRGAYYGYTF. The CDR3 DNA follows: TGTGCCAGTAGTAACCGGGACAGGGGGGCCTACTATGGCTACACCTTC.

This chain uses TRBV30 with TRBJ1-6; D gene ambiguous. This CDR3 has 12 amino acids. In germline, CDR1 is GTSNPN, CDR2 SVGIG (reference sequence). With 4 bases removed from V and 10 bases from J, the gap between germline ends came to 11 bases. CDR3 amino acids: CAWMEGRSPLHF. CDR3 nucleotide sequence: TGTGCCTGGATGGAGGGCCGATCACCCCTCCACTTT.

This chain connects TRBV9 to TRBJ2-3; the D gene is possibly TRBD2 (6 bases). V was clipped by 0 bases and J by 4 bases, with 12 bases between them. This CDR3 is built from 15 residues. Germline CDR1 reads SGDLS; CDR2 reads YYNGEE. CDR3 protein: CASSVVVTSPDTQYF. The CDR3 DNA reads TGTGCCAGCAGCGTAGTGGTAACTAGCCCAGATACGCAGTATTTT.

The chain has TRBV5-4 and TRBJ2-3; no clear D. The CDR3 sequence is 14 residues long. Germline assignment: CDR1 SGHNT and CDR2 YYREEE (reference sequence). V shed 2 bases and J shed 0 bases, with 7 bases lying between them. The DNA for the CDR3 is TGTGCCAGCAGCTTCTATACTAGCACAGATACGCAGTATTTT. This codes for CASSFYTSTDTQYF.

V is TRBV6-5 and J is TRBJ1-3, with D perhaps TRBD1 (5 bases). Germline CDR1 is MNHEY and CDR2 is SVGAGI. V was cut by 4 bases and J by 0 bases, with 13 bases left in between. The CDR3 has 16 residues. CDR3 amino acids: CASSFLTGFSGNTIYF. The CDR3 nucleotides read TGTGCCAGCAGTTTTCTAACAGGTTTCTCTGGAAACACCATATATTTT.

The gene calls are TRBV7-8 and TRBJ1-2; TRBD1 aligns across 9 bases. This CDR3 contains 16 residues. Germline V gene data show CDR1 as SGHVS and CDR2 as FQNEAQ. The V gene end was trimmed by 6 bases and the J gene end by 6 bases; junction bases not matched to a gene: 14. This CDR3 is CASRRSAGTGRDGYTF. The CDR3 DNA reads as TGTGCCAGCAGGAGATCTGCCGGGACAGGGAGAGATGGCTACACCTTC.